This T cell receptor (beta chain) was profiled in a study of blood T cell repertoires in COVID-19 (dated by TCRdb to about 2020). At the level of the whole study: The collaborator samples originated in the United States, Italy and Spain and spanned the acute and convalescent phases of COVID-19. The sample metadata nearly always contained a de-identified subject ID, COVID-19 status, age in years and sex. Deeply sampled blood TCRbeta repertoires from subjects exposed to, actively infected with, or recovered from COVID-19 were included in the dataset. The material from the prospective study consisted of cDNA or gDNA derived from T cells, B-cell-depleted T cells, or PBMCs. The repertoires were released in a freely available public database meant as a resource for research on the immune response to SARS-CoV-2. Where available, HLA class I and class II types were obtained from metadata supplied by the sample provider rather than from assay-based typing. The samples were drawn from two sources: the first 160 participants of the ongoing ImmuneRACE study, and over 1,000 subjects contributed by 6 global collaborators. Overall results and qualifications from the work: Clinical and demographic metadata were provided uncurated, with the amount varying by source and participant.

This clone showed up just once. The antigen this receptor binds is unknown. No much larger clone is present one base from it, and per-base qualities are unavailable. The germline V gene supplies CDR1 SGHVS and CDR2 FNYEAQ. Clipping removes 0 bases from V and 5 bases from J, with 7 as the unmatched junction base count. The CDR3 runs 17 amino acids, cysteine and phenylalanine included. Only the CDR3 portion is preserved as DNA: 51 bases, with reading frame beginning at the first base. One collaborating source in Seattle enrolled patients while the patients were actively infected and followed the patients over time throughout the course of disease. Collaborating institutions collected whole blood in K2EDTA tubes following their own protocols. For TCRbeta analysis, collaborators shipped samples as frozen whole blood, isolated PBMCs, or DNA extracted from either of those sample types. TCRbeta CDR3 regions were amplified from genomic DNA using the immunoSEQ Assay, a bias-controlled multiplex PCR. As for how the authors treated the data: The number of nucleated cells in each sample was estimated from the amplification of reference gene primers within the assay. Sequence reads were collapsed and filtered to measure the absolute abundance of every unique TCRbeta CDR3 rearrangement. For each sample, productive Simpson clonality was calculated as the square root of Simpson's diversity index across productive rearrangements. Not all clones reach the TCRdb copy of this immuneACCESS table, which keeps in-frame sequences only. Checked studies attribute under half of the gap to unresolved V genes and leave the rest unexplained. V, J and clone size are taken as reported in that table, and D and trimming were inferred from the DNA itself. In all, the sample holds roughly 250,000 clones, and about 93% of those were seen once. The ten largest clones add up to around 0.83% of the sample.

The material sequenced was peripheral blood. The rearranged chain carries TRBV7-6 and TRBJ2-2; 9 central nucleotides agree with TRBD2. The clonotype was recovered from a man under 40 with COVID-19, enrolled during active disease. The CDR3 in this case is CASSLAGLASQTGELFF. The DNA sequence reads TGTGCCAGCAGCTTAGCAGGACTAGCGAGCCAAACCGGGGAGCTGTTTTTT.